The T cell receptor beta chain under discussion was sequenced for a study of response to subunit inactivated influenza vaccine. Study-wide results and caveats: The authors suggested that few new T cells are recruited per seasonal influenza vaccination.

TCRdb redid the calling of the RT-PCR reads with MiXCR, one entry per CDR3 protein. The sample shows approximately 300,000 distinct CDR3 sequences, roughly 22% of them seen only once. Notes on this clonotype: Its antigen is not identified.

CDR1 and CDR2 from the germline V gene are SGDLS and YYNGEE. CDR3 length: 17 amino acids. V was pared by 2 bases and J by 7 bases, with 14 bases of the junction left unmatched. V and J are TRBV9 and TRBJ2-1; 8 positions agree with TRBD2. The sequence was collected from a man in his fifties or sixties who received an inactivated influenza vaccine. The material sequenced was PBMCs from blood, taken about 20 months after vaccination. As DNA, the CDR3 is TGTGCCAGCAGCGTCCCTAGGGATAGCGGGAAAACAAATGAGCAGTTCTTC. Its translation is CASSVPRDSGKTNEQFF.